This T cell receptor (beta chain) was profiled in a study of shared clonotypes between healthy human individuals. Study conclusions and caveats: Incompleteness in sorted-subset sequencing, despite large depth, was shown by rarefaction. Researchers sampled blood only, noting tissue repertoires likely differ.

This clone appeared a few times. Antigen: not known. Other DNA sequences in this specimen translate into the identical CDR3. The CDR3 is made up of 14 amino acids. V shed 6 bases and J 5 bases; nucleotides not matched to a gene: 3. Germline V gene lookup returns CDR1 MNHNY and CDR2 SVGAGI (reference sequence). Deep-level settings were used for running the assay. Profiled with immunoSEQ multiplex PCR; TCRdb holds only in-frame clones, not every one. Of over 2 million clones listed, 85% to 95% were seen once; the top ten hold 0.1% to 0.15%. V is TRBV6-6 and J is TRBJ1-6; 8 bases are shared with TRBD1. The sequence came from a man younger than 30 in good health. The sample taken for sequencing was naive CD4+ T cells sorted from blood. As to subset: CD45RA+ positively selected. CDR3 protein: CASSLTGDNSPLHF. The CDR3 DNA follows: TGTGCCAGCAGCTTGACAGGGGATAATTCACCCCTCCACTTT.